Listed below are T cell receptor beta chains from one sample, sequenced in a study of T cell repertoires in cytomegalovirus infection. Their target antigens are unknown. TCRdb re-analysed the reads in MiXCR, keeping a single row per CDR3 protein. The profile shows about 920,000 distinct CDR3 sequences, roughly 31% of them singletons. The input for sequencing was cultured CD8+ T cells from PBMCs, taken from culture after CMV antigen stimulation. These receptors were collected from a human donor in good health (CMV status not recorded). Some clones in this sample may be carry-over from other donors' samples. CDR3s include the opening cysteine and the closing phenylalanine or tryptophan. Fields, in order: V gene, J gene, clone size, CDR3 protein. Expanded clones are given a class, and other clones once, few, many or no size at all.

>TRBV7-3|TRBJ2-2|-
CASSSTTGPNTGELFF
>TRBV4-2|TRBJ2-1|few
CASSQDNVGLNNEQFF
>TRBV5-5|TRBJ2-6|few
CASSLRDSYSGANVLTF
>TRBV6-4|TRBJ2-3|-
CASSDDSFTDTQYF
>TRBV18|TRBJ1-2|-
CASSPGAGAVYGYTF
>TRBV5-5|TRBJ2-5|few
CASSLVETRTNMAQYF
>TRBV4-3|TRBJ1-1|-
CASSQGDIPKTEAFF
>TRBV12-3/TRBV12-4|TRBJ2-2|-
CASSPRDRVYTGELFF
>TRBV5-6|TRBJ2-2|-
CASSKTGMLTGELFF
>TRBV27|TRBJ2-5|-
CASSLNRGLETQYF
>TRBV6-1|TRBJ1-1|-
CASSFTADRTEAFF
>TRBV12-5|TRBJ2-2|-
CASGNTQGLRTGELFF
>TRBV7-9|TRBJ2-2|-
CARATVTGELFF
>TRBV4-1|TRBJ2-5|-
CASSQNSETQYF
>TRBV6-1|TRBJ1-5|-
CASSPKGYQPQHF
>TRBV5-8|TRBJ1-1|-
CGFYIGESPQRAEAFF
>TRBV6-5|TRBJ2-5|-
CASSYPGPVQETQYF
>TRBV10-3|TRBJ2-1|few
CAISEGPSGGLSYNEQFF
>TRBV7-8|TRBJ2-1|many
CASSPPDGEPKRLFF
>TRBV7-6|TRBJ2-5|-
CASSLKGHVDRAGVQETQYF
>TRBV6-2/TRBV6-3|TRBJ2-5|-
CASSPWDVEETQYF
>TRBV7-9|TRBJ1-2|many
CASSQQDRSNYGYTF
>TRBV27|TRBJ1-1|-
CASSFLVGTAMNTEAFF
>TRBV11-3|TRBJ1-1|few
CASSLGQVGANTEAFF
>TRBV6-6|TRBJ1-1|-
CASIFAPENTEAFF
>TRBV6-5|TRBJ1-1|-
CASTPTAMVTEAFF
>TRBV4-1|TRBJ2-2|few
CASSQRVFGVTGELFF
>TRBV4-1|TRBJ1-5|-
CASSHHGEPNQPQHF
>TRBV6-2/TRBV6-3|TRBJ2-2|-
CASIPRESGTGELFF
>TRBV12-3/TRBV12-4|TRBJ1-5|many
CASREGGQPQHF
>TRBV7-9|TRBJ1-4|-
CASSPPIGAEKLFF
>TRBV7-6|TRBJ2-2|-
CAGIVGITGELFF
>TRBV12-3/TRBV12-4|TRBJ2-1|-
CASSFGLRDRGDNEQFF
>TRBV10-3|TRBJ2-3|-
CAINDRDPRLNTQYF
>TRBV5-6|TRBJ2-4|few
CASSLGGTGDDDIQYF
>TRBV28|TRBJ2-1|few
CASPGDVSDLYNEQFF
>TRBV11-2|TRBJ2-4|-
CASSSSWEGALAKNIQYF
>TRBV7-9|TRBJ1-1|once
CASSPRAPGNTEAFF
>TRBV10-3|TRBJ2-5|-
CAISEEGSRLAGEETQYF
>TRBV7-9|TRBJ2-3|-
CAAWGADTQYF
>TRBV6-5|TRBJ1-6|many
CASSYTPIGNNSPLHF
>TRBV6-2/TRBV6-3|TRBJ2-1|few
CASSPTPKPYYNEQFF
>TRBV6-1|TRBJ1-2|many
CASSAGTSSYGYTF
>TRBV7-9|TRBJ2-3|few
CASSSTSGDRDTQYF
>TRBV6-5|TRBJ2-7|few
CASSYSTSYEQYF
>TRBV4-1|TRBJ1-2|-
CASSQVPSGANYGYTF
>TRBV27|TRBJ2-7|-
CASSLVGTGGFGEQYF
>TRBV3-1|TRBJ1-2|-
CASSQEGRDRGRTGYTF
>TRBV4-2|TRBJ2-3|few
CASSQGDRTTDTQYF
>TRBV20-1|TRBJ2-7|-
CSARGRDLPSQSSYEQYF
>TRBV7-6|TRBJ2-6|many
CASSLDLSGGHSGANVLTF
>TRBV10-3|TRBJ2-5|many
CASAISGQQETQYF
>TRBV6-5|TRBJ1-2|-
CASSPNKLDYGYTF
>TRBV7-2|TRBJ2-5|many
CASSSRDRLVQETQYF
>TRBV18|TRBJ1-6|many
CASSPRTDNSPLHF